A single sample is the source of the 25 T cell receptor beta chains below, sequenced in a study of cytomegalovirus exposure and HLA in healthy donors (dated by TCRdb to the late 2010s). The protocol used for the library was the immunoSEQ multiplex PCR assay. TCRdb's version of the immuneACCESS table is confined to in-frame rearrangements and falls short of the full clone set. An unresolved V gene accounts for under half of the shortfall where checked; the remainder is of unknown origin. The sample data list under 250,000 clones, and about 89% of these were observed just once. The ten largest clonotypes hold 1% to 1.2% of the sample. The sample taken for sequencing was PBMCs. These receptors all stem from a young woman in good health and CMV-seronegative.

V is TRBV4-1 and J is TRBJ2-4, with 10 bases aligning to TRBD2. Germline V gene data show CDR1 as MGHRA and CDR2 as YSYEKL. This CDR3 comprises 17 residues. V was pared by 0 bases and J by 6 bases, with 8 bases of the junction left unmatched. The CDR3 spells CASSQEPISGRRNIQYF. The CDR3 bases are TGCGCCAGCAGCCAAGAACCCATTAGCGGGAGGCGAAACATTCAGTACTTC.

The V and J genes are TRBV6-1 and TRBJ2-1; D is possibly TRBD2 (6 bases). The CDR3 extends over 14 amino acids. V was cut by 7 bases and J by 2 bases, with 12 bases left in between. The germline V gene has CDR1 MNHNS and CDR2 SASEGT. CDR3 in amino acids: CASISSGTYNEQFF. The CDR3 region has the DNA TGTGCCAGCATCAGTAGCGGAACCTACAATGAGCAGTTCTTC.

The chain employs TRBV28 and TRBJ1-1; D remains unclear. The CDR3 has 13 amino acids. In germline, CDR1 is MDHEN, CDR2 SYDVKM. Deletions cut 3 bases from V and 0 bases from J, with 5 bases between. Written as DNA, the CDR3 is TGTGCCAGCAGTTTCTCGGTGAACACTGAAGCTTTCTTT. Translating gives CASSFSVNTEAFF.

DNA for the CDR3: TGTGCCAGCAGTGAACGGACTCCCCCTAATGAAAAACTGTTTTTT. It translates to CASSERTPPNEKLFF. The rearrangement joins TRBV6-1 to TRBJ1-4, with D uncertain. Trimming shortened V by 2 bases and J by 3 bases, and 10 bases separated the two germline ends. The V gene's germline CDR1 is MNHNS and CDR2 SASEGT. This CDR3 comprises 15 residues.

The chain joins TRBV5-1 to TRBJ1-5, with D uncertain. The germline V gene encodes CDR1 SGHRS and CDR2 YFSETQ. The CDR3 is 14 amino acids. V was cut by 4 bases and J by 4 bases, with 12 bases left in between. The CDR3 sequence: CASSLESPNQPQHF. DNA of the CDR3: TGCGCCAGCAGCCTTGAGAGTCCTAATCAGCCCCAGCATTTT.

This clone was seen just once. The chain has TRBV5-4 and TRBJ2-5, with D perhaps TRBD2 (6 bases). This CDR3 spans 15 amino acids. Germline CDR1 is SGHNT and CDR2 is YYREEE (reference sequence). V was clipped by 2 bases and J by 4 bases, with 15 bases between them. The CDR3 region is CASSFLGGGRETQYF. CDR3 DNA sequence: TGTGCCAGCAGCTTTCTTGGCGGAGGGAGAGAGACCCAGTACTTC.

The chain couples TRBV28 to TRBJ1-5; 7 bases are shared with TRBD1. CDR3 length: 15 amino acids. Germline values: CDR1 MDHEN, CDR2 SYDVKM. J was trimmed by 7 bases and V by 5 bases; bases with no gene match: 11. The CDR3 loop reads CASSRKTGEGQPQHF. The CDR3 nucleotides are TGTGCCAGCAGTCGAAAAACAGGGGAAGGGCAGCCCCAGCATTTT. Together with reference TRBV28 and TRBJ1-5, the CDR3 gives the full variable domain: DVKVTQSSRYLVKRTGEKVFLECVQDMDHENMFWYRQDPGLGLRLIYFSYDVKMKEKGDIPEGYSVSREKKERFSLILESASTNQTSMYLCASSRKTGEGQPQHFGDGTRLSIL.

This clone was seen a single time. The chain uses TRBV7-6 and TRBJ2-7; 8 positions match TRBD1. Trimming cost V 1 base and J 5 bases; bases outside gene matches: 4. The germline CDR1 and CDR2 sequences are SGHVS and FNYEAQ. The CDR3 totals 14 residues. CDR3 nucleotides: TGTGCCAGCAGCTTAGGGCCAGGGGGCAACGAGCAGTACTTC. This translates into CASSLGPGGNEQYF.

V is TRBV5-1 and J is TRBJ1-4; TRBD1 agrees at 7 bases. Germline loops: CDR1 SGHRS, CDR2 YFSETQ. There are 17 residues in the CDR3. After removal of 8 bases from V and 0 bases from J, the junction contained 13 bases not matched to a gene. This chain's CDR3 is CASSIQGVSATNEKLFF. CDR3 DNA sequence: TGCGCCAGTTCGATTCAGGGGGTCAGCGCAACTAATGAAAAACTGTTTTTT.

The chain links TRBV2 to TRBJ2-5; perhaps TRBD2 as D (5 bases). The CDR3 covers 12 residues. CDR1 and CDR2 (germline): SNHLY, FYNNEI. Trimming removed 1 base from V and 11 bases from J, with 11 bases in between. The CDR3 DNA reads as TGTGCCAGCAGTGAAGACGGGATCTCGCAGTACTTC. Its translation: CASSEDGISQYF.

This clone occurred once. V and J are TRBV27 and TRBJ1-1; D may be TRBD1 (6 bases). This CDR3 is built from 12 residues. The V end lost 5 bases, the J end lost 6 bases, and 10 bases lay between the germline ends. The germline CDR1 and CDR2 sequences are MNHEY and SMNVEV (reference sequence). In DNA form, the CDR3 reads TGTGCCAGCAGTCCAACAGGGTCTGAAGCTTTCTTT. As protein: CASSPTGSEAFF.

This chain connects TRBV10-1 to TRBJ2-7; 10 bases are a match to TRBD1. V lost 8 bases, J lost 5 bases, and 15 bases stayed unmatched. Germline CDR1 and CDR2: WNHNN and SYGVQD (reference sequence). The CDR3 has 16 amino acids. The CDR3 DNA sequence: TGCGCCAGCCACCGAAGTCAGACAGGGGGCATCCACGAGCAGTACTTC. Translated, it gives CASHRSQTGGIHEQYF.

This CDR3 is CASSQVRTSGNEQFF. CDR3 DNA: TGTGCCAGCAGCCAGGTCCGGACTAGCGGGAATGAGCAGTTCTTC. The chain is built from TRBV4-2 and TRBJ2-1; 11 bases agree with TRBD2. The CDR3 contains 15 residues. Germline CDR1 reads LGHNA; CDR2 reads YNFKEQ. J gave up 7 bases and V 3 bases, and 5 bases lay outside the gene matches.

The rearrangement uses TRBV7-9 and TRBJ2-2; TRBD2 aligns across 10 bases. The CDR3 totals 15 residues. Looked up from germline, CDR1 is SEHNR and CDR2 is FQNEAQ (reference sequence). V shed 11 bases and J 5 bases; nucleotides not matched to a gene: 11. Here the CDR3 DNA reads TGTGCCCCAGTTGGGCTAGCGGGAGAAACCGGGGAGCTGTTTTTT. This sequence encodes CAPVGLAGETGELFF.

V usage is TRBV6-1 and J usage is TRBJ2-1; TRBD1 agrees at 9 bases. V lost 0 bases, J lost 7 bases, and 10 bases stayed unmatched. This CDR3 has 17 residues. Germline loops: CDR1 MNHNS, CDR2 SASEGT. As DNA, the CDR3 is TGTGCCAGCAGTGAAGCCGGTGGGACAGGGAGGGAGAATGAGCAGTTCTTC. Translation gives CASSEAGGTGRENEQFF.

The V and J genes are TRBV5-6 and TRBJ1-4; D is perhaps TRBD1 (5 bases). Between the trimmed V and J ends, which lost 9 bases and 0 bases, there was a span of 18 bases. Germline V gene data show CDR1 as SGHDT and CDR2 as YYEEEE. The CDR3 consists of 16 residues. In DNA form, the CDR3 reads TGTGCCACCACGACGGGGGGGAGTGCAACTAATGAAAAACTGTTTTTT. It yields the protein CATTTGGSATNEKLFF.

The rearrangement joins TRBV28 to TRBJ1-1; 7 nucleotides line up with TRBD1. Germline V gene lookup returns CDR1 MDHEN and CDR2 SYDVKM. The CDR3 contains 14 residues. Trimming removed 3 bases from V and 5 bases from J; junction bases left unmatched: 6. DNA for the CDR3: TGTGCCAGCAGTTTCCGAGGGGGCTGGACTGAAGCTTTCTTT. Residues: CASSFRGGWTEAFF.

The chain recombines TRBV27 with TRBJ1-5, with 7 bases aligning to TRBD1. With 4 bases clipped from V and 2 bases from J, the junction kept 8 bases outside the gene matches. The germline V gene has CDR1 MNHEY and CDR2 SMNVEV (reference sequence). The CDR3 extends over 16 amino acids. The CDR3 sequence: CASSSLTGTGNQPQHF. The CDR3 region has the DNA TGTGCCAGCAGTTCCCTGACAGGGACGGGCAATCAGCCCCAGCATTTT.

The chain combines TRBV5-1 with TRBJ2-2; 7 nucleotides align to TRBD2. The CDR3 loop spans 16 amino acids. V gave up 0 bases and J gave up 5 bases; unmatched junction bases: 7. CDR1 SGHRS and CDR2 YFSETQ come from the germline V gene. DNA of the CDR3: TGCGCCAGCAGCTTGGCCGGGGGAGGGCGAACCGGGGAGCTGTTTTTT. Translating gives CASSLAGGGRTGELFF.

The chain combines TRBV11-2 with TRBJ1-3; TRBD1 matches at 11 bases. The CDR3 sequence is 18 residues long. The V and J ends lost 0 bases and 4 bases, in that order; junction bases with no gene match: 8. The germline V gene has CDR1 SGHAT and CDR2 FQNNGV. DNA for the CDR3: TGTGCCAGCAGCTTAGACCAAGGACAGGGGGCCCTCGGAAACACCATATATTTT. Its translation: CASSLDQGQGALGNTIYF.

This clone was seen once. The chain uses TRBV19 and TRBJ2-7; 12 nucleotides match TRBD2. V shed 5 bases and J 4 bases; nucleotides not matched to a gene: 9. From germline, CDR1 is LNHDA and CDR2 SQIVND (reference sequence). The CDR3 is 16 amino acids. The CDR3 loop is CASSFARTSGTYEQYF. As DNA, the CDR3 is TGTGCCAGTAGTTTCGCCCGGACTAGCGGGACATACGAGCAGTACTTC.

The table lists this clone with a count of one. This sequence joins TRBV6-5 and TRBJ2-3, with 7 positions matching TRBD2. Germline lookup yields CDR1 MNHEY and CDR2 SVGAGI. The CDR3 sequence is 14 residues long. V lost 5 bases to trimming and J lost 3 bases; unmatched junction nucleotides: 5. This CDR3 reads CASSRGGRTDTQYF. The CDR3 bases are TGTGCCAGCAGTAGGGGCGGGAGAACAGATACGCAGTATTTT.

V gene TRBV5-1 combines with J gene TRBJ2-5; 12 bases map to TRBD1. CDR3 length: 18 amino acids. The junction had 12 bases not matched to a gene; V was cut back by 2 bases and J by 4 bases. CDR1 is SGHRS and CDR2 is YFSETQ in the germline V gene. The CDR3, as DNA: TGCGCCAGCAGCTTCCTTCCGGGACAGGGGGCTTTGCGAGAGACCCAGTACTTC. Its translation is CASSFLPGQGALRETQYF.

This clone has just one count. The chain recombines TRBV6-1 with TRBJ2-7, with a weak D call TRBD2 (6 bases). V was trimmed by 6 bases and J by 1 base, leaving 13 bases between them. CDR1 and CDR2 from the germline V gene are MNHNS and SASEGT. This CDR3 has 14 residues. CDR3 amino acids: CASSSGTYSYEQYF. The CDR3 region has the DNA TGTGCCAGCAGCTCCGGGACTTATTCCTACGAGCAGTACTTC.

The V call is TRBV28, the J call TRBJ2-3; 8 bases align to TRBD2. V lost 2 bases and J lost 7; bases outside the gene matches: 8. CDR3 length equals 15 residues. Germline-derived CDR1 and CDR2 are MDHEN and SYDVKM. In nucleotides, the CDR3 is TGTGCCAGCAGTTTAGACGGGAGGGCCCTAAATACGCAGTATTTT. Translated: CASSLDGRALNTQYF.